Sequencing of this TCR beta chain was carried out in a study of cytomegalovirus exposure and HLA in healthy donors. Whole-study context: Earlier, 150 million to 200 million T cells were analyzed, and about 100 million unique TCR beta sequences were found among them.

The study ran its PCR with 60 Vbeta and 13 Jbeta primers. Profiling relied on immunoSEQ multiplex PCR, and the TCRdb table lists in-frame clones only, not all of them. The table shows roughly 52,000 clones, with roughly 60% occurring only once. The CDR3 sequence is 12 residues long. Germline values: CDR1 MNHEY, CDR2 SMNVEV (reference sequence). V shed 6 bases, J shed 2 bases, and the junction held 1 base outside the gene matches. Sequenced material: PBMCs. This receptor was obtained from a human donor in good health. V usage is TRBV27 and J usage is TRBJ2-7; TRBD1 aligns across 7 bases. The CDR3 sequence: CASSQGAYEQYF. CDR3 coding DNA: TGTGCCAGCAGCCAGGGGGCCTACGAGCAGTACTTC.